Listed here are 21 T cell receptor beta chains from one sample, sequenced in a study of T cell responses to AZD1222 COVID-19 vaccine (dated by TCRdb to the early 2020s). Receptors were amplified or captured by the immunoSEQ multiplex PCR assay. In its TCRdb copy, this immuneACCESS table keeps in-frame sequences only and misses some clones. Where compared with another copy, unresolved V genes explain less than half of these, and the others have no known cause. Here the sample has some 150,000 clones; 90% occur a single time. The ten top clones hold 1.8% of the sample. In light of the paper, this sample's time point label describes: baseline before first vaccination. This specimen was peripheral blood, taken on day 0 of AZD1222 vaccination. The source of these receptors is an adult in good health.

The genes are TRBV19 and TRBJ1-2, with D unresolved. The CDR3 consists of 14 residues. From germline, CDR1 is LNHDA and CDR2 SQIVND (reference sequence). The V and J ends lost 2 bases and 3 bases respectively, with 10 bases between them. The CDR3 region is CASSISAIDYGYTF. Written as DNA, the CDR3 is TGTGCCAGTAGTATAAGTGCGATTGACTATGGCTACACCTTC.

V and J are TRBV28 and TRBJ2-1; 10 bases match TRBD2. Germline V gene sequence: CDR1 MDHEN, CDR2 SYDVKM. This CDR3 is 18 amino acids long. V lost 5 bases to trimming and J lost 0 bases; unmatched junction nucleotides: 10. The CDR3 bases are TGTGCCAGCAGTCCTTCCGGACTAGCGGCTTACTCCTACAATGAGCAGTTCTTC. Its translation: CASSPSGLAAYSYNEQFF.

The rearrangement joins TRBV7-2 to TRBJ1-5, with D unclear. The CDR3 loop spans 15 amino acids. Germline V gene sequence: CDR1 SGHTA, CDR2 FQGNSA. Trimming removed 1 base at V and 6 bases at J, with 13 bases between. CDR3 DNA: TGTGCCAGCAGCTTAGGGTTAGGTCAGACTCAGCCCCAGCATTTT. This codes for CASSLGLGQTQPQHF.

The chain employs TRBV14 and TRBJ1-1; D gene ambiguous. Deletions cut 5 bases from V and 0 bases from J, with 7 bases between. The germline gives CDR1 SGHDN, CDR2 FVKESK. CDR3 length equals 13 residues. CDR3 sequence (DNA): TGTGCCAGCAGCTACAACATGAACACTGAAGCTTTCTTT. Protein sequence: CASSYNMNTEAFF. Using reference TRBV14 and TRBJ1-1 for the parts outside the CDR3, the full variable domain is EAGVTQFPSHSVIEKGQTVTLRCDPISGHDNLYWYRRVMGKEIKFLLHFVKESKQDESGMPNNRFLAERTGGTYSTLKVQPAELEDSGVYFCASSYNMNTEAFFGQGTRLTVV.

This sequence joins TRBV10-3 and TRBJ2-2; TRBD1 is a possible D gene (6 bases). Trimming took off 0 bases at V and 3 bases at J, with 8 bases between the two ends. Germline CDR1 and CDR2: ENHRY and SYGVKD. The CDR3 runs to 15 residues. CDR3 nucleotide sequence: TGTGCCATCAGTGAGTCGGACAGATACACCGGGGAGCTGTTTTTT. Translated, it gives CAISESDRYTGELFF.

The DNA for the CDR3 is TGTGCCAGCAGTTTTTCCAGTTACTACGAGCAGTACTTC. Translation: CASSFSSYYEQYF. The chain combines TRBV6-2 or TRBV6-3 with TRBJ2-7; unclear D gene. Per germline, CDR1 MNHEY and CDR2 SVGEGT. The CDR3 totals 13 residues. V lost 4 bases and J lost 3, with 10 bases in between.

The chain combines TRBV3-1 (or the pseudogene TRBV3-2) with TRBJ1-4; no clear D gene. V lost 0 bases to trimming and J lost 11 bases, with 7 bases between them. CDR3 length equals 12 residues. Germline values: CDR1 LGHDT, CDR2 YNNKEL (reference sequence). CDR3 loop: CASSQDDWKLFF. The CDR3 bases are TGTGCCAGCAGCCAAGATGATTGGAAACTGTTTTTT.

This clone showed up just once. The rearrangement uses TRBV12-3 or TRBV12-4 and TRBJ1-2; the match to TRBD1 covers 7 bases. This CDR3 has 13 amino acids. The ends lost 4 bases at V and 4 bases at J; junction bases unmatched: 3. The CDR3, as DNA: TGTGCCAGCAGTTATAGACAGGGCTATGGCTACACCTTC. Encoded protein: CASSYRQGYGYTF.

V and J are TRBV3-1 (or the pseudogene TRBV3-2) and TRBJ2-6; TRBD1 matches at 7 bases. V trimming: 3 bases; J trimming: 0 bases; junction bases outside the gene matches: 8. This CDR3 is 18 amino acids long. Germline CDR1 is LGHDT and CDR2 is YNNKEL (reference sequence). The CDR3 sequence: CASSQTGFRTSGANVLTF. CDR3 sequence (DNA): TGTGCCAGCAGCCAGACAGGGTTCCGTACCTCTGGGGCCAACGTCCTGACTTTC.

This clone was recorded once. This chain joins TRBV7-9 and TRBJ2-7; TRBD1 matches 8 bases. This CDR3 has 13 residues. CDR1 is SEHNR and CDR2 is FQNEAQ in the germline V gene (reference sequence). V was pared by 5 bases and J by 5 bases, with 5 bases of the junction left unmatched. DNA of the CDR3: TGTGCCAGCAGCCTGGACAGGGTCGACGAGCAGTACTTC. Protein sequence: CASSLDRVDEQYF.

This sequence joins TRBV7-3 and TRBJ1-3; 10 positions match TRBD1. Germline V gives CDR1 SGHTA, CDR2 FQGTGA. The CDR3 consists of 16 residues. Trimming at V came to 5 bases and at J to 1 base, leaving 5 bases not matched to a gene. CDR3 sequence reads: CASSPGTGASGNTIYF. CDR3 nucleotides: TGTGCCAGCAGCCCAGGGACAGGGGCTTCTGGAAACACCATATATTTT. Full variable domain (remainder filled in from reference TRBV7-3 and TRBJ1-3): GAGVSQTPSNKVTEKGKYVELRCDPISGHTALYWYRQSLGQGPEFLIYFQGTGAADDSGLPNDRFFAVRPEGSVSTLKIQRTERGDSAVYLCASSPGTGASGNTIYFGEGSWLTVV.

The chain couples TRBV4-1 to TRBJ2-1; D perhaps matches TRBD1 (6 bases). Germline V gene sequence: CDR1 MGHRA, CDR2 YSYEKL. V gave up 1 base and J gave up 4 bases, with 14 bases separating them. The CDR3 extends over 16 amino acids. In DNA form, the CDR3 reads TGCGCCAGCAGCCAAGGGAGAGGACAGCTATACAATGAGCAGTTCTTC. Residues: CASSQGRGQLYNEQFF.

The CDR3 here is CASSLVGGEGHQPQHF. Here the CDR3 DNA reads TGTGCCAGCAGCTTAGTTGGGGGGGAGGGCCATCAGCCCCAGCATTTT. The V and J genes are TRBV7-9 and TRBJ1-5; TRBD1 might be the D (5 bases). There are 16 residues in the CDR3. V lost 1 base to trimming and J lost 5 bases, with 15 bases between them. Germline V lookup: CDR1 SEHNR, CDR2 FQNEAQ (reference sequence).

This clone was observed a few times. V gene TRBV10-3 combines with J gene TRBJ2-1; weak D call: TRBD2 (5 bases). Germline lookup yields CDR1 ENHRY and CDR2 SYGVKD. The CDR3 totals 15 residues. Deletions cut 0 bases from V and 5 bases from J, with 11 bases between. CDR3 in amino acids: CAISESVATHNEQFF. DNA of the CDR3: TGTGCCATCAGTGAGTCTGTAGCGACCCACAATGAGCAGTTCTTC.

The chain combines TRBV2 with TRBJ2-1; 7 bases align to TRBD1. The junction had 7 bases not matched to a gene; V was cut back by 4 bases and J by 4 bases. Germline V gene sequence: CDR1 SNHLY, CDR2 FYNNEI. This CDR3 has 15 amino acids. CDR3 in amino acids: CASSVQGPGYNEQFF. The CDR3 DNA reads TGTGCCAGCAGTGTACAGGGGCCAGGGTACAATGAGCAGTTCTTC. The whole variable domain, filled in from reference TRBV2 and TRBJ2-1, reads EPEVTQTPSHQVTQMGQEVILRCVPISNHLYFYWYRQILGQKVEFLVSFYNNEISEKSEIFDDQFSVERPDGSNFTLKIRSTKLEDSAMYFCASSVQGPGYNEQFFGPGTRLTVL.

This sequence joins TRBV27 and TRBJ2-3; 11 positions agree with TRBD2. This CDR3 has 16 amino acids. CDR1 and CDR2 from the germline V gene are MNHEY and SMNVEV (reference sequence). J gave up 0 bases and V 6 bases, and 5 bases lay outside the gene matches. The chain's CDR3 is CASRRTSGSSTDTQYF. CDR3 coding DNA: TGTGCCAGCAGGCGGACTAGCGGGTCTAGCACAGATACGCAGTATTTT.

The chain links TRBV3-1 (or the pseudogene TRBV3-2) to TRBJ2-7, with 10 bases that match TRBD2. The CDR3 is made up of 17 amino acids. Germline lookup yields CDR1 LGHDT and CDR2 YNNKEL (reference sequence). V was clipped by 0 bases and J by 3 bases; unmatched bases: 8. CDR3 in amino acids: CASSQEFLAGVNYEQYF. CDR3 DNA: TGTGCCAGCAGCCAAGAGTTTCTAGCGGGAGTAAACTACGAGCAGTACTTC.

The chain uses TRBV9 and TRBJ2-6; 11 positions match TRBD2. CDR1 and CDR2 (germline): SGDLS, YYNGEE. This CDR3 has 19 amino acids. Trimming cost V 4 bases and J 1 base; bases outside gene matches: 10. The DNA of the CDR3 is TGTGCCAGCAGCCCAGGACTAGCGGGTACTATATCTGGGGCCAACGTCCTGACTTTC. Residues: CASSPGLAGTISGANVLTF. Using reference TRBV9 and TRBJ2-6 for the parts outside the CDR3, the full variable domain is DSGVTQTPKHLITATGQRVTLRCSPRSGDLSVYWYQQSLDQGLQFLIQYYNGEERAKGNILERFSAQQFPDLHSELNLSSLELGDSALYFCASSPGLAGTISGANVLTFGAGSRLTVL.

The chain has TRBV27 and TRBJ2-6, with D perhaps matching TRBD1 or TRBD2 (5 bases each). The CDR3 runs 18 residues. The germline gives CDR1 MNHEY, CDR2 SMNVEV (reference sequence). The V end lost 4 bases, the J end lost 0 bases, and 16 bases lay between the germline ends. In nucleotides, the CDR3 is TGTGCCAGCAGTTCCTGGGACGGATACTTCTCTGGGGCCAACGTCCTGACTTTC. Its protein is CASSSWDGYFSGANVLTF.

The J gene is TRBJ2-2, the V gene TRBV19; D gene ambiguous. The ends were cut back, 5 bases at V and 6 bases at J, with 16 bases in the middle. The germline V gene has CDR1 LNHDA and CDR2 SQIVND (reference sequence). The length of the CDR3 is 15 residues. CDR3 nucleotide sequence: TGTGCCAGTAGTTTGGGGATAGGTTTCGCCGGGGAGCTGTTTTTT. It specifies CASSLGIGFAGELFF.

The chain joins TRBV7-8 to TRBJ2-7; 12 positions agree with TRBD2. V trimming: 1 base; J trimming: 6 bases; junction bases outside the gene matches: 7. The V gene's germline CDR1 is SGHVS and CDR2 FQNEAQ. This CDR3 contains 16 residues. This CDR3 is CASSLDLAGGSAEQYF. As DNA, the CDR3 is TGTGCCAGCAGCTTAGACCTAGCGGGAGGGTCCGCCGAGCAGTACTTC.